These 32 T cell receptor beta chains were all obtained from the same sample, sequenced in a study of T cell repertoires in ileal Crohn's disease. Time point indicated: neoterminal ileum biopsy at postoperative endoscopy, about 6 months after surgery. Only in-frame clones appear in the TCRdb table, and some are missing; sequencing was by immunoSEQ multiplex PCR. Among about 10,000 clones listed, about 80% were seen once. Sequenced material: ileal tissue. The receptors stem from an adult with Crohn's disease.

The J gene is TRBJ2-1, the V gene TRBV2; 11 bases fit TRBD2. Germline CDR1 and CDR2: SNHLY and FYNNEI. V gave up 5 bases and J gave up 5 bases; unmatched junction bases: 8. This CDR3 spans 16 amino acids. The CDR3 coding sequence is TGTGCCAGCAGTATATCTAGCGGGAGGATGGACAATGAGCAGTTCTTC. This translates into CASSISSGRMDNEQFF.

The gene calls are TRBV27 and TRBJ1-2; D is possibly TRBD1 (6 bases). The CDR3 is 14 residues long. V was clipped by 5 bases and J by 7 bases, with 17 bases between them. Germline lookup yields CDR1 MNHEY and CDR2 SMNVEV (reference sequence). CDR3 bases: TGTGCCAGCAGTCCGGTACCCGGGACAAGTGGCTACACCTTC. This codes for CASSPVPGTSGYTF.

The CDR3 is CASSPIQETQYF. Written as DNA, the CDR3 is TGTGCCAGCAGCCCAATCCAAGAGACCCAGTACTTC. This chain uses TRBV7-8 with TRBJ2-5; D remains unclear. V dropped 5 bases and J dropped 1 base, with 5 bases sitting between them. CDR1 and CDR2 (germline): SGHVS, FQNEAQ. This CDR3 has 12 amino acids.

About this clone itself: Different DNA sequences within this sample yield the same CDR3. CDR3 residues: CASSLVGGGTEAFF. The CDR3 DNA is TGTGCCAGCAGCTTAGTCGGAGGCGGCACTGAAGCTTTCTTT. The chain carries TRBV11-2 and TRBJ1-1; no definite D call. The CDR3 has 14 amino acids. Germline-derived CDR1 and CDR2 are SGHAT and FQNNGV. V lost 1 base to trimming and J lost 4 bases, with 10 bases between them.

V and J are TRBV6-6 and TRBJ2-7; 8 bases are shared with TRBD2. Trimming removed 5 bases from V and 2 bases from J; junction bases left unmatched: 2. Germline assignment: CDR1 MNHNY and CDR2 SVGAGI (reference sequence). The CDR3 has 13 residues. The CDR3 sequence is CASSKLAAYEQYF. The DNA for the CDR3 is TGTGCCAGCAGTAAACTAGCGGCCTACGAGCAGTACTTC.

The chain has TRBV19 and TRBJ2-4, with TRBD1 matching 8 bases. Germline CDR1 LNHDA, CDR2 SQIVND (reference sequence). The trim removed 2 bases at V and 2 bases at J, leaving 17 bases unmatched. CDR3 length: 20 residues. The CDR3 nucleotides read TGTGCCAGTAGTATACAAAGAGGCGGACAGGGCGTTTTTACCAAAAACATTCAGTACTTC. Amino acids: CASSIQRGGQGVFTKNIQYF. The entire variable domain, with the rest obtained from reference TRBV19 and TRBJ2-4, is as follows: DGGITQSPKYLFRKEGQNVTLSCEQNLNHDAMYWYRQDPGQGLRLIYYSQIVNDFQKGDIAEGYSVSREKKESFPLTVTSAQKNPTAFYLCASSIQRGGQGVFTKNIQYFGAGTRLSVL.

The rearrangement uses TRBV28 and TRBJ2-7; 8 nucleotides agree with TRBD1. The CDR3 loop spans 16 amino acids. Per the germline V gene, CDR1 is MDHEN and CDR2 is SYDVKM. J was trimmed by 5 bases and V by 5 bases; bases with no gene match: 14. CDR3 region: CASSPPSRTGTHEQYF. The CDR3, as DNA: TGTGCCAGCAGTCCTCCCTCAAGGACAGGGACCCACGAGCAGTACTTC.

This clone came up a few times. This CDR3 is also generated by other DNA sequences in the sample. CDR3 nucleotide sequence: TGTGCCAGCAGTGAACTAGGGGGGCTAGCGGGAGTAACCCAAGAGACCCAGTACTTC. Protein sequence: CASSELGGLAGVTQETQYF. The genes are TRBV6-1 and TRBJ2-5; TRBD2 aligns across 10 bases. V trimming: 2 bases; J trimming: 1 base; junction bases outside the gene matches: 13. CDR1 is MNHNS and CDR2 is SASEGT in the germline V gene. This CDR3 is 19 amino acids long.

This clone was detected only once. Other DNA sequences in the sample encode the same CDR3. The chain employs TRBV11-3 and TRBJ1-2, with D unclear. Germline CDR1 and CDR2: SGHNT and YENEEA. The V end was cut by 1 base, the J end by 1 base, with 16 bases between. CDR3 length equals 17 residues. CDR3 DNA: TGTGCCAGCAGCTTAGGCTATGGGCACAGTGGTAACTATGGCTACACCTTC. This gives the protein CASSLGYGHSGNYGYTF.

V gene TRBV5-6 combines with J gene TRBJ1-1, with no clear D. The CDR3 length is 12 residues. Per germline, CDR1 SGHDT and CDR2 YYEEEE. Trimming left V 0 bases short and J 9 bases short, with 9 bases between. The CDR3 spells CASSLGGNKAFF. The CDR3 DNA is TGTGCCAGCAGCTTGGGCGGGAACAAAGCTTTCTTT.

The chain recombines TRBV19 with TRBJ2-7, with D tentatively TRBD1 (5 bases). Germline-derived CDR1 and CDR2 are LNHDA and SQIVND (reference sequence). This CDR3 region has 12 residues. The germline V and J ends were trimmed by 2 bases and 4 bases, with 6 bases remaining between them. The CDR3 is CASSISGYEQYF. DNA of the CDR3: TGTGCCAGTAGTATATCAGGGTACGAGCAGTACTTC. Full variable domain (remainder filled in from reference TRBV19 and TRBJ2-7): DGGITQSPKYLFRKEGQNVTLSCEQNLNHDAMYWYRQDPGQGLRLIYYSQIVNDFQKGDIAEGYSVSREKKESFPLTVTSAQKNPTAFYLCASSISGYEQYFGPGTRLTVT.

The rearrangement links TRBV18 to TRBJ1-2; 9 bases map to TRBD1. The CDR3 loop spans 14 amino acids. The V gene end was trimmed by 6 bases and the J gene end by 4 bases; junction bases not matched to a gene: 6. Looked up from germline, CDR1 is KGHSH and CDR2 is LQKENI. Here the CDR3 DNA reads TGTGCCAGCTCGCGGGACAGGGACAGCTATGGCTACACCTTC. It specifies CASSRDRDSYGYTF. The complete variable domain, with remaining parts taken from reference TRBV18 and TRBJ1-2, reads NAGVMQNPRHLVRRRGQEARLRCSPMKGHSHVYWYRQLPEEGLKFMVYLQKENIIDESGMPKERFSAEFPKEGPSILRIQQVVRGDSAAYFCASSRDRDSYGYTFGSGTRLTVV.

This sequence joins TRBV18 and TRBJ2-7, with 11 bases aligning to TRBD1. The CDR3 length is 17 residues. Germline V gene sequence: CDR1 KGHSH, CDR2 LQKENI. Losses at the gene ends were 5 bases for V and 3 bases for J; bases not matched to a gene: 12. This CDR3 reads CASSFGQGAKLSYEQYF. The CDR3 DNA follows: TGTGCCAGCTCATTTGGACAGGGGGCTAAGCTGAGCTACGAGCAGTACTTC. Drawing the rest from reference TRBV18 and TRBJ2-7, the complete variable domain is NAGVMQNPRHLVRRRGQEARLRCSPMKGHSHVYWYRQLPEEGLKFMVYLQKENIIDESGMPKERFSAEFPKEGPSILRIQQVVRGDSAAYFCASSFGQGAKLSYEQYFGPGTRLTVT.

CDR3 nucleotides: TGTGCCAGCAGCGTAGCGCCAGGGGACGGGGATACGCAGTATTTT. This translates into CASSVAPGDGDTQYF. The chain carries TRBV9 and TRBJ2-3, with D possibly TRBD1 on 6 matching bases. The germline V gene has CDR1 SGDLS and CDR2 YYNGEE. V lost 0 bases and J lost 6, with 14 bases in between. The CDR3 is made up of 15 amino acids.

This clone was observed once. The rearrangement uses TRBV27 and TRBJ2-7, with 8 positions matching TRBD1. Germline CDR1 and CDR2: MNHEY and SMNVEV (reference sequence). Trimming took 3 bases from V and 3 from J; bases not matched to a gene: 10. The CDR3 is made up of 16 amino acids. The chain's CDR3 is CASSFRQGAGFYEQYF. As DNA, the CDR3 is TGTGCCAGCAGTTTTCGCCAGGGGGCAGGATTCTACGAGCAGTACTTC.

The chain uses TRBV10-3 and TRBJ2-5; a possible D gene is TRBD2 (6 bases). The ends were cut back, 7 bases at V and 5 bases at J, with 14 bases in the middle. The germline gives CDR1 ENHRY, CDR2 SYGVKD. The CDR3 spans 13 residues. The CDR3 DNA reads TGTGCCATCAACCGGGGTCGGGAGGAGACCCAGTACTTC. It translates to CAINRGREETQYF.

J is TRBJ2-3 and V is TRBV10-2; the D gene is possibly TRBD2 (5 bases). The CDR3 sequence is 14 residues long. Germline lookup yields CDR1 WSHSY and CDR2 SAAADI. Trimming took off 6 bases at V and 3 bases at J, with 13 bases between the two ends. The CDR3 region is CASSLGRLTDTQYF. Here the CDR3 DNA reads TGCGCCAGCAGCCTCGGACGACTAACAGATACGCAGTATTTT.

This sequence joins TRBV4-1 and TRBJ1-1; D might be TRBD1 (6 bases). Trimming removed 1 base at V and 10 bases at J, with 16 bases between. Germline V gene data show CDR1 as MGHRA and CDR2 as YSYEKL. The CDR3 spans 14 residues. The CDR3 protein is CASSQGDVPRGAFF. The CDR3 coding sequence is TGCGCCAGCAGCCAAGGAGACGTACCCAGGGGAGCTTTCTTT.

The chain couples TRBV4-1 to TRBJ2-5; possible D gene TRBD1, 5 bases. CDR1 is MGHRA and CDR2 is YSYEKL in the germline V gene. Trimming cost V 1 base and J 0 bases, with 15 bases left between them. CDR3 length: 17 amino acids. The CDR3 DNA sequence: TGCGCCAGCAGCCAAGCACTGCAGGGCCTGAACCAAGAGACCCAGTACTTC. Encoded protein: CASSQALQGLNQETQYF.

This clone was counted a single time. CDR3 loop: CASSPLSVGNTIYF. The CDR3 coding sequence is TGCGCCAGCAGCCCCCTATCCGTCGGAAACACCATATATTTT. The chain recombines TRBV4-3 with TRBJ1-3, with D unclear. This CDR3 spans 14 amino acids. Trimming took 4 bases from V and 4 from J, leaving 11 bases between them. Looked up from germline, CDR1 is LGHNA and CDR2 is YSLEER.

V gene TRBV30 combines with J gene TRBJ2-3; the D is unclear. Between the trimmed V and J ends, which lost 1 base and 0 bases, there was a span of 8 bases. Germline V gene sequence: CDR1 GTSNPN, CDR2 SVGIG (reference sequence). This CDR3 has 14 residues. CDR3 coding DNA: TGTGCCTGGAGTGGAATCGGGAGCACAGATACGCAGTATTTT. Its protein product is CAWSGIGSTDTQYF. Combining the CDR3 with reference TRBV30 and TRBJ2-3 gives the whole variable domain SQTIHQWPATLVQPVGSPLSLECTVEGTSNPNLYWYRQAAGRGLQLLFYSVGIGQISSEVPQNLSASRPQDRQFILSSKKLLLSDSGFYLCAWSGIGSTDTQYFGPGTRLTVL.

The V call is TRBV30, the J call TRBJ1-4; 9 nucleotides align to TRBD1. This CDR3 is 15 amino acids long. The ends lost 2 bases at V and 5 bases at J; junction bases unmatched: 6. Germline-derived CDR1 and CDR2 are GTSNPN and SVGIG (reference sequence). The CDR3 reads CAWSSHRGRNEKLFF. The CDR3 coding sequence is TGTGCCTGGAGTTCCCACAGGGGGCGGAATGAAAAACTGTTTTTT.

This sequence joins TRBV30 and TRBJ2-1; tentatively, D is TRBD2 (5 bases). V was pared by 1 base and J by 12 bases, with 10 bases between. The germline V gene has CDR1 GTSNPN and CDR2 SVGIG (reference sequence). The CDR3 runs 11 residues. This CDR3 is CAWSDGGAQFF. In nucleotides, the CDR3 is TGTGCCTGGAGTGATGGAGGTGCGCAGTTCTTC.

The CDR3 is CASSWKTGTSETQYF. CDR3 coding DNA: TGTGCCAGCAGCTGGAAGACAGGAACAAGTGAGACCCAGTACTTC. V is TRBV7-9 and J is TRBJ2-5; D is perhaps TRBD1 (6 bases). Germline CDR1 reads SEHNR; CDR2 reads FQNEAQ (reference sequence). This CDR3 region has 15 residues. The V gene lost 4 bases and the J gene lost 5 bases, with 17 bases spanning the gap.

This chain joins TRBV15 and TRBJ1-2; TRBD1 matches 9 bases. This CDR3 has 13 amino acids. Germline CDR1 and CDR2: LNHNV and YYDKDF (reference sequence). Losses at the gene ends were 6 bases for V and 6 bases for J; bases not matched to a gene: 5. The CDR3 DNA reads TGTGCCACCAGTGAGGGACAGGGACATGGCTACACCTTC. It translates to CATSEGQGHGYTF.

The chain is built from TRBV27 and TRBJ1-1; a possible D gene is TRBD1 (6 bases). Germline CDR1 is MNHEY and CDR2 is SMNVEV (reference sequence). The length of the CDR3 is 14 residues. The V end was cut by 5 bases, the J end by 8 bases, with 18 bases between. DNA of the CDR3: TGTGCCAGCAGTACCACTTGGTGGGGGGGCGAAGCTTTCTTT. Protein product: CASSTTWWGGEAFF.

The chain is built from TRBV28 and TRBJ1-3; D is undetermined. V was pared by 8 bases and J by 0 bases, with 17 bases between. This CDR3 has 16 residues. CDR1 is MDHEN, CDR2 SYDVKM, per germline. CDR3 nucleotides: TGTGCCAGCGTCAGTGGGCGGGCGGGCTCTGGAAACACCATATATTTT. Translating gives CASVSGRAGSGNTIYF.

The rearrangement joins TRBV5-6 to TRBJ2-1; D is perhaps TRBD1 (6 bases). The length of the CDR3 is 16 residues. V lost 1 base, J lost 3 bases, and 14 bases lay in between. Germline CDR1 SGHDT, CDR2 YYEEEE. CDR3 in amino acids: CASSLQQGRIYNEQFF. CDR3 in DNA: TGTGCCAGCAGCTTGCAACAGGGAAGGATCTACAATGAGCAGTTCTTC.

The CDR3 here is CASSLAGQPEMDIQYF. The CDR3, as DNA: TGCGCCAGCAGCTTGGCTGGGCAGCCCGAAATGGACATTCAGTACTTC. The gene calls are TRBV5-1 and TRBJ2-4; D gene unclear. CDR1 SGHRS and CDR2 YFSETQ come from the germline V gene. Trimming removed 0 bases at V and 8 bases at J, with 18 bases between. There are 16 residues in the CDR3. Full variable domain (remainder filled in from reference TRBV5-1 and TRBJ2-4): KAGVTQTPRYLIKTRGQQVTLSCSPISGHRSVSWYQQTPGQGLQFLFEYFSETQRNKGNFPGRFSGRQFSNSRSEMNVSTLELGDSALYLCASSLAGQPEMDIQYFGAGTRLSVL.

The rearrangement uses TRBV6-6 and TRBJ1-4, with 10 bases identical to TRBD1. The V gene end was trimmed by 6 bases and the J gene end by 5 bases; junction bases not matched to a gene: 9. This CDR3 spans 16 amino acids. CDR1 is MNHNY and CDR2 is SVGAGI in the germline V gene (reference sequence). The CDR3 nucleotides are TGTGCCAGCAGCTCAGCACCGGGACAGGGGAATGAAAAACTGTTTTTT. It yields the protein CASSSAPGQGNEKLFF.

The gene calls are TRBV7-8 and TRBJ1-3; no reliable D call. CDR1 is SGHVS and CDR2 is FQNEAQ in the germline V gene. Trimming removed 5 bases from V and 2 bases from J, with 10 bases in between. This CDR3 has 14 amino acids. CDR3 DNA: TGTGCCAGCAGCCCGCCCGGTGCTGGAAACACCATATATTTT. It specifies CASSPPGAGNTIYF.

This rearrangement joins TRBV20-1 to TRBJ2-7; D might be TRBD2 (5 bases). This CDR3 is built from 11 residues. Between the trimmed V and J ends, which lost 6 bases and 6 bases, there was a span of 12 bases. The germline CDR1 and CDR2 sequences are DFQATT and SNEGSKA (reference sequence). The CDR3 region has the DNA TGCAGTGCGGCTACTAGAGGCGAGCAGTACTTC. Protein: CSAATRGEQYF.